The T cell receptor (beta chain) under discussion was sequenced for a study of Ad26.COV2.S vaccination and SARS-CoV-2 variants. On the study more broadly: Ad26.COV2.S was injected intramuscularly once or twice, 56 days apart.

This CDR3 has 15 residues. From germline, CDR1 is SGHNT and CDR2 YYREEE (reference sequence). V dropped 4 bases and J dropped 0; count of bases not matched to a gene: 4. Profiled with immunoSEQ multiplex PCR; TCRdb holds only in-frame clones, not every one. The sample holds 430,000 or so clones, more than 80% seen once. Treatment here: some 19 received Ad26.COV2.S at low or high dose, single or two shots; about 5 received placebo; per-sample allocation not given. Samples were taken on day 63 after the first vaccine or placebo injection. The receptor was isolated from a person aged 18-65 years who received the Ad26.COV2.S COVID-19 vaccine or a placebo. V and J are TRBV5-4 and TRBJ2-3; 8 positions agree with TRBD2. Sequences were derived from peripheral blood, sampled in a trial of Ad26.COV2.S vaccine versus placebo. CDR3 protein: CASSKGTRSTDTQYF. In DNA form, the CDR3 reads TGTGCCAGCAGCAAAGGGACTAGAAGCACAGATACGCAGTATTTT.